The 6 T cell receptor delta chains listed next were all sequenced from one sample in a study of Vδ1+ human thymocytes. Study results and limitations: Thymic TRG and TRD repertoires appeared highly polyclonal.

Sequences come from RNA converted to cDNA by reverse transcription. Multiplex PCR used pooled V-gene forward primers and a constant-region reverse primer to amplify CDR3s. TCRdb reanalysed the multiplex PCR reads via CATT. Of 70,000 or so delta-chain clones detected, about 35% appear once; the ten largest clones hold 0.2% to 0.3%. These receptors lack a known antigen. The specimen sequenced was Vdelta1+ gamma-delta thymocytes from the thymus. Subset in this sample: FACS-sorted CD3+ TCRalphabeta- TCRVdelta1+ TCRVdelta2- thymocytes. The receptor set was obtained from a boy younger than two who had congenital heart surgery.

In its sample, this clone was seen a few times. This sequence joins TRDV1 and TRDJ1, with 9 bases lining up with TRDD3. Germline V gives CDR1 TSWWSYY, CDR2 QGS. The J segment lost 0 bases and the V segment lost 5 bases, leaving 22 bases of the junction unmatched. The CDR3 runs 21 residues. The CDR3 spells CALGWGPKGDTLGPYTDKLIF. The CDR3 coding sequence is TGTGCTCTTGGGTGGGGTCCTAAAGGGGATACGCTGGGACCGTACACCGATAAACTCATCTTT.

This clone was recorded a few times. The rearrangement joins TRDV1 to TRDJ1; 11 bases agree with TRDD3. The CDR3 is 23 amino acids. Losses at the gene ends were 6 bases for V and 0 bases for J; bases not matched to a gene: 27. CDR1 is TSWWSYY and CDR2 is QGS in the germline V gene. The DNA of the CDR3 is TGTGCTCTTGGCCCTACGACGGTCCCTTTACTGGGGGATAATCAGGGGTACACCGATAAACTCATCTTT. Protein product: CALGPTTVPLLGDNQGYTDKLIF.

V usage is TRDV1 and J usage is TRDJ1; 10 positions match TRDD3. The CDR3 contains 23 residues. V lost 0 bases to trimming and J lost 0 bases; unmatched junction nucleotides: 22. Germline CDR1 is TSWWSYY and CDR2 is QGS. CDR3 DNA: TGTGCTCTTGGGGAACTTGGGCGTTCGAACGGTAGTACTGGGGGATCCTACACCGATAAACTCATCTTT. The encoded protein is CALGELGRSNGSTGGSYTDKLIF.

Notes on this clone: The junction does not match germline at one end; this may be a read error. This chain connects TRDV1 to TRDJ1; a weak D match, TRDD1 (5 bases). From germline, CDR1 is TSWWSYY and CDR2 QGS. The CDR3 runs to 15 residues. The CDR3 DNA reads as TGTGCTCTTGGGGAAAGAAATGGTTGGTCCCATAAAGTCATCTTT. Its translation: CALGERNGWSHKVIF.

The rearrangement links TRDV1 to TRDJ1, with 7 bases lining up with TRDD2. The germline gives CDR1 TSWWSYY, CDR2 QGS. V was clipped by 3 bases and J by 11 bases; unmatched bases: 24. The CDR3 sequence is 18 residues long. CDR3 sequence: CALGELVSSFLRGGRLIF. The CDR3 DNA reads TGTGCTCTTGGGGAGCTAGTCTCGTCTTTCCTACGAGGGGGTAGGCTCATCTTT.

A few counts support this clone. This chain links TRDV1 with TRDJ1, with TRDD3 matching 9 bases. V lost 5 bases, J lost 0 bases, and 16 bases stayed unmatched. Germline V CDR1 and CDR2: TSWWSYY, QGS. This CDR3 region has 19 residues. The CDR3 loop is CALGKPSFTGGRYTDKLIF. The DNA for the CDR3 is TGTGCTCTTGGGAAACCAAGTTTTACTGGGGGACGGTACACCGATAAACTCATCTTT.